The 8 T cell receptor beta chains below come from one sample, sequenced in a study of cytomegalovirus exposure and HLA in healthy donors. PCR used 60 Vbeta primers and 13 Jbeta primers. Using immunoSEQ multiplex PCR, the repertoire was profiled, and TCRdb retains in-frame clones only, with some absent. The table shows about 190,000 clones, with 78% occurring only once. Sequencing input: PBMCs. These receptors originate from a woman in her twenties or thirties in good health and CMV-seropositive.

This rearrangement joins TRBV6-5 to TRBJ1-1; D not certain. Trimming stripped 6 bases from V and 3 bases from J, with 17 bases between. The CDR3 spans 15 residues. The germline CDR1 and CDR2 sequences are MNHEY and SVGAGI. CDR3 in amino acids: CASRKWGERDTEAFF. CDR3 sequence (DNA): TGTGCCAGCAGGAAATGGGGTGAGAGGGACACTGAAGCTTTCTTT.

The chain joins TRBV11-2 to TRBJ2-7; the D gene is possibly TRBD1 (5 bases). This CDR3 spans 17 amino acids. Germline V CDR1 and CDR2: SGHAT, FQNNGV. Trimming took off 3 bases at V and 2 bases at J, with 20 bases between the two ends. Here the CDR3 DNA reads TGTGCCAGCAGCTTTTTTAGCCGCAGGGAAAGAACCTACGAGCAGTACTTC. It codes for CASSFFSRRERTYEQYF.

V usage is TRBV5-8 and J usage is TRBJ2-1; D possibly corresponds to TRBD2 (5 bases). The CDR3 runs 14 residues. Trimming stripped 1 base from V and 4 bases from J, with 9 bases between. Per the germline V gene, CDR1 is SGHTS and CDR2 is YDEGEE. CDR3 region: CASSLTRSYNEQFF. CDR3 DNA: TGTGCCAGCAGCTTGACTAGGTCATACAATGAGCAGTTCTTC.

The genes are TRBV5-1 and TRBJ2-7; D gene unclear. This CDR3 region has 13 residues. Looked up from germline, CDR1 is SGHRS and CDR2 is YFSETQ. V was shortened by 6 bases and J by 4 bases, with 14 bases between the two germline ends. DNA of the CDR3: TGCGCCAGCACCTCCGGGTCCGTGTACGAGCAGTACTTC. Amino acid sequence: CASTSGSVYEQYF.

The chain is built from TRBV6-1 and TRBJ1-6; 7 nucleotides align to TRBD1. Germline loops: CDR1 MNHNS, CDR2 SASEGT. The CDR3 is 15 residues long. Trimming cost V 8 bases and J 1 base; bases outside gene matches: 5. CDR3 in amino acids: CASQDRVSYNSPLHF. CDR3 nucleotide sequence: TGTGCCAGCCAAGACAGGGTATCCTATAATTCACCCCTCCACTTT.

V usage is TRBV29-1 and J usage is TRBJ2-6, with 7 bases fitting TRBD1. The CDR3 totals 14 residues. V lost 6 bases to trimming and J lost 6 bases; unmatched junction nucleotides: 8. From germline, CDR1 is SQVTM and CDR2 ANQGSEA. DNA of the CDR3: TGCAGCGTGGGACAGCCCGGGCTGGCCAACGTCCTGACTTTC. It codes for CSVGQPGLANVLTF.

This clone occurred once. V and J are TRBV7-8 and TRBJ1-1, with TRBD1 matching over 8 bases. CDR1 and CDR2 (germline): SGHVS, FQNEAQ. J lost 3 bases, V lost 1 base, and 1 base had no gene match. The CDR3 has 14 residues. The CDR3 nucleotides read TGTGCCAGCAGCTTAGGGACAGGGTACACTGAAGCTTTCTTT. Residues: CASSLGTGYTEAFF.

This clone was seen only once. This chain uses TRBV19 with TRBJ1-5; no firm D call. This CDR3 spans 16 amino acids. Germline V lookup: CDR1 LNHDA, CDR2 SQIVND (reference sequence). Trimming cost V 0 bases and J 7 bases, with 16 bases left between them. CDR3 loop: CASSIESRAPRQPQHF. The CDR3 DNA reads TGTGCCAGTAGTATAGAATCGAGGGCTCCGAGACAGCCCCAGCATTTT. Supplemented by reference TRBV19 and TRBJ1-5, the full variable domain reads DGGITQSPKYLFRKEGQNVTLSCEQNLNHDAMYWYRQDPGQGLRLIYYSQIVNDFQKGDIAEGYSVSREKKESFPLTVTSAQKNPTAFYLCASSIESRAPRQPQHFGDGTRLSIL.